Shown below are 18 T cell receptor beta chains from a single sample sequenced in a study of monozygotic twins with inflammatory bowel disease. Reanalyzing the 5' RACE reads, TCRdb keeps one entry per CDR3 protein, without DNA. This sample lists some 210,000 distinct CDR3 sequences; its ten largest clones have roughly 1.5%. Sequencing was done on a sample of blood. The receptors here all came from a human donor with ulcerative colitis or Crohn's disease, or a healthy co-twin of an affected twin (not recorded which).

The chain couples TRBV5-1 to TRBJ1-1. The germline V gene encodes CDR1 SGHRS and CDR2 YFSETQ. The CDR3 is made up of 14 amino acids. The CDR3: CASTPGYSNTEAFF.

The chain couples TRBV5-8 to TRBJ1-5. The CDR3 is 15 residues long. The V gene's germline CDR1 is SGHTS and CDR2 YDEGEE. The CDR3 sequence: CASSAFLGSNQPQHF.

This CDR3 is CASSLAGFGEQYF. The genes are TRBV7-9 and TRBJ2-7. This CDR3 is built from 13 residues. The germline V gene has CDR1 SEHNR and CDR2 FQNEAQ (reference sequence).

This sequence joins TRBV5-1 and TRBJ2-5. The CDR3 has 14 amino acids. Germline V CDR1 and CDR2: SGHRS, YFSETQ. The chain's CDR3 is CASSLGQAQETQYF.

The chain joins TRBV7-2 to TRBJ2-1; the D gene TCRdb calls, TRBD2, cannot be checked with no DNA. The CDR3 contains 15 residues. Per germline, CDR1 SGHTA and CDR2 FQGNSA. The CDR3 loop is CASSLGTSMSNEQFF.

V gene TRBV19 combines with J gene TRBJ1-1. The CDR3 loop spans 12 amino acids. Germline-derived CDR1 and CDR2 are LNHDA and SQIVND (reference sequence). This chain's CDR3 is CASYGRVAEAFF.

The CDR3 region is CASSLPQGGNQPQHF. This chain joins TRBV28 and TRBJ1-5; the TRBD1 assignment by TCRdb is unverifiable without DNA. The CDR3 spans 15 residues. Per the germline V gene, CDR1 is MDHEN and CDR2 is SYDVKM.

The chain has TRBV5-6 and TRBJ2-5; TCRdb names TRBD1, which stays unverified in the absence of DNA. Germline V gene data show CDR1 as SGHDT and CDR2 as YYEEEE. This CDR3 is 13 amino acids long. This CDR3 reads CASRTQGRETQYF.

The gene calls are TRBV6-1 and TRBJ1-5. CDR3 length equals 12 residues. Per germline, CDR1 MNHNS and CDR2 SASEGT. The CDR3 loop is CASGWESQPQHF.

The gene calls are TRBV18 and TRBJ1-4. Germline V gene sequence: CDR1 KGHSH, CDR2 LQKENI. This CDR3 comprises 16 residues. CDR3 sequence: CASSLIPSATNEKLFF. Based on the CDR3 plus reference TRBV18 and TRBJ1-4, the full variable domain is NAGVMQNPRHLVRRRGQEARLRCSPMKGHSHVYWYRQLPEEGLKFMVYLQKENIIDESGMPKERFSAEFPKEGPSILRIQQVVRGDSAAYFCASSLIPSATNEKLFFGSGTQLSVL.

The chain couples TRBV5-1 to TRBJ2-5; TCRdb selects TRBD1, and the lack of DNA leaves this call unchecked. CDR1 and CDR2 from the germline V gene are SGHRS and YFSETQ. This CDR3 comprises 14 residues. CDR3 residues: CASSFKGQGETQYF.

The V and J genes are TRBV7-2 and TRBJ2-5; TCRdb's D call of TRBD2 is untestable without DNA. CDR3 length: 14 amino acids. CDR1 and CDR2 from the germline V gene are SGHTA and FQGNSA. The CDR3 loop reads CASSSQAGWETQYF.

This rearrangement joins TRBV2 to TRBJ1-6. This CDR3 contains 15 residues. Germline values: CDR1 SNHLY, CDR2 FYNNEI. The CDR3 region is CASSDGGTRHSPLHF.

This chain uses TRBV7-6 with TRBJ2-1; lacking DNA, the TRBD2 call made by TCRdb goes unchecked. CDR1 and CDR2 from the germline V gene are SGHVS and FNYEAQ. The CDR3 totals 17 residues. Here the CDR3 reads CASRPILAGGSYNEQFF. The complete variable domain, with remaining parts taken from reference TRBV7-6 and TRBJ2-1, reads GAGVSQSPRYKVTKRGQDVALRCDPISGHVSLYWYRQALGQGPEFLTYFNYEAQQDKSGLPNDRFSAERPEGSISTLTIQRTEQRDSAMYRCASRPILAGGSYNEQFFGPGTRLTVL.

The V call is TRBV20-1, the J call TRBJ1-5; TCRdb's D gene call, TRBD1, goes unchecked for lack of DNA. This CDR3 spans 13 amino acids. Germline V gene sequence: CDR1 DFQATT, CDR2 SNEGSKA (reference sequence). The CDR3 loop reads CSAASGVEWSQHF.

The chain's CDR3 is CASGAPGQPNTEAFF. The chain is built from TRBV2 and TRBJ1-1; TCRdb's D call of TRBD1 is untestable without DNA. The CDR3 consists of 15 residues. The germline gives CDR1 SNHLY, CDR2 FYNNEI.

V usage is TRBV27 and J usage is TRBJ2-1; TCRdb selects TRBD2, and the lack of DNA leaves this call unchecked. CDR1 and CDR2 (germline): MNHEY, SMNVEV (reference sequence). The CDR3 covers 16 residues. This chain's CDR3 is CASSLSGGEVRNEQFF.

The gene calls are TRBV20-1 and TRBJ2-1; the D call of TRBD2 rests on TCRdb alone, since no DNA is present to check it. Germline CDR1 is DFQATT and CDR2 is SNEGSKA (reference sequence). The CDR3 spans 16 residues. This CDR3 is CSATLMTSGGFNEQFF.